Following are 8 T cell receptor beta chains from one sample sequenced in a study of response to subunit inactivated influenza vaccine. TCRdb processed the RT-PCR reads anew with MiXCR; each CDR3 protein has one entry. The data hold about 520,000 distinct CDR3 sequences, with about 25% observed a single time. Material: CD4+ T cells sorted from PBMCs, obtained around 5 days after vaccination. These receptors were collected from a man aged 50-59 years who received an inactivated influenza vaccine.

The chain couples TRBV7-2 to TRBJ2-7, with 13 bases fitting TRBD2. CDR3 length: 16 amino acids. Germline V CDR1 and CDR2: SGHTA, FQGNSA. V dropped 5 bases and J dropped 3; count of bases not matched to a gene: 7. The CDR3 protein is CASSPRRLAGGYEQYF. The CDR3 DNA sequence: TGTGCCAGCAGCCCCCGACGACTAGCGGGAGGCTACGAGCAGTACTTC. Full variable domain (remainder filled in from reference TRBV7-2 and TRBJ2-7): GAGVSQSPSNKVTEKGKDVELRCDPISGHTALYWYRQSLGQGLEFLIYFQGNSAPDKSGLPSDRFSAERTGGSVSTLTIQRTQQEDSAVYLCASSPRRLAGGYEQYFGPGTRLTVT.

The rearrangement joins TRBV29-1 to TRBJ1-1; TRBD1 matches 7 bases. Losses at the gene ends were 4 bases for V and 4 bases for J; bases not matched to a gene: 3. From germline, CDR1 is SQVTM and CDR2 ANQGSEA. The CDR3 covers 12 residues. CDR3 protein: CSVVQGFTEAFF. The CDR3 DNA sequence: TGCAGCGTTGTACAGGGGTTCACTGAAGCTTTCTTT.

This chain connects TRBV12-3 or TRBV12-4 to TRBJ2-1; 7 bases fit TRBD2. The CDR3 has 14 residues. The ends lost 4 bases at V and 8 bases at J; junction bases unmatched: 8. The CDR3 DNA reads as TGTGCCAGCAGTTCCTGGACTAGTAATGATGAGCAGTTCTTC. Translation: CASSSWTSNDEQFF.

This clonotype occurred a few times. The V gene is TRBV24-1, the J gene TRBJ2-1; the match to TRBD1 covers 10 bases. This CDR3 is built from 16 residues. The V gene's germline CDR1 is KGHDR and CDR2 SFDVKD. V lost 10 bases, J lost 7 bases, and 15 bases stayed unmatched. The CDR3 DNA sequence: TGTGCCACAAGTCATGATGACAGGGGGCGTTTAAATGAGCAGTTCTTC. Translation: CATSHDDRGRLNEQFF.

This clonotype was detected many times. V is TRBV10-3 and J is TRBJ2-7, with 12 nucleotides matching TRBD2. Germline V gives CDR1 ENHRY, CDR2 SYGVKD. This CDR3 contains 17 residues. V lost 9 bases and J lost 3; bases outside the gene matches: 15. The DNA for the CDR3 is TGTGCCATTTCCCCTTATACTAGCGGGGGGCGCAGCTACGAGCAGTACTTC. Amino acid sequence: CAISPYTSGGRSYEQYF.

The DNA of the CDR3 is TGTGCCATCTCCGGGACAGGGGGTTCCTCTAGCACAGATACGCAGTATTTT. This translates into CAISGTGGSSSTDTQYF. This sequence joins TRBV10-3 and TRBJ2-3, with TRBD1 identical over 11 bases. Germline V gene data show CDR1 as ENHRY and CDR2 as SYGVKD. This CDR3 region has 17 residues. V lost 8 bases to trimming and J lost 0 bases; unmatched junction nucleotides: 10.

V usage is TRBV28 and J usage is TRBJ1-1; no clear D gene. Germline V lookup: CDR1 MDHEN, CDR2 SYDVKM. The CDR3 runs to 14 residues. V lost 2 bases and J 4 bases, leaving 11 bases between the germline ends. The CDR3 sequence: CASSLGQRVTEAFF. CDR3 DNA: TGTGCCAGCAGTTTAGGGCAGAGGGTCACTGAAGCTTTCTTT. Full variable domain (outside the CDR3, taken from reference TRBV28 and TRBJ1-1): DVKVTQSSRYLVKRTGEKVFLECVQDMDHENMFWYRQDPGLGLRLIYFSYDVKMKEKGDIPEGYSVSREKKERFSLILESASTNQTSMYLCASSLGQRVTEAFFGQGTRLTVV.

The sample holds a few counts of this clonotype. The rearrangement links TRBV20-1 to TRBJ1-5; D uncertain. The ends were cut back, 1 base at V and 6 bases at J, with 19 bases in the middle. The length of the CDR3 is 16 residues. Germline V CDR1 and CDR2: DFQATT, SNEGSKA (reference sequence). The CDR3 sequence: CSARGGRRSVGQPQHF. The CDR3 DNA reads as TGCAGTGCTAGAGGGGGTAGACGGAGCGTGGGTCAGCCCCAGCATTTT.